The rows below give T cell receptor beta chains drawn from one sample of a study of T cells after somatic rescue of genetic block. TCRdb's copy holds only in-frame clones and misses some; the assay was immunoSEQ multiplex PCR. The table has fewer than 15,000 clones, about 65% seen once. Sequenced sample: peripheral blood mononuclear cells (PBMCs). These receptors were taken from a boy between 10 and 17 years old. Each CDR3 is given with its conserved first and last residue. D genes are given only for firm matches. The size field is filled for only some rows; it gives once, few, many or a size class.

j_call	v_call	cdr3_length	clone_size	d_call	cdr3_nt	cdr3_aa
TRBJ2-7	TRBV14	15	NA	NA	TGTGCCAGCAGCCAAGGAGTAATGAGCTCCTACGAGCAGTACTTC	CASSQGVMSSYEQYF
TRBJ1-4	TRBV10-1	13	NA	NA	TGCGCCAGCAGCCGGGTAATTAATGAAAAACTGTTTTTT	CASSRVINEKLFF
TRBJ1-1	TRBV6-5	14	NA	NA	TGTGCCAGCAGCAGGCACGGGGAGGGCACTGAAGCTTTCTTT	CASSRHGEGTEAFF
TRBJ1-5	TRBV6-1	13	NA	NA	TGTGCCAGCAGTGAAACCCCGAATCAGCCCCAGCATTTT	CASSETPNQPQHF
TRBJ2-3	TRBV18	16	NA	TRBD2	TGTGCCAGCTCACCTTCACGAGCGGGAAGCACAGATACGCAGTATTTT	CASSPSRAGSTDTQYF
TRBJ2-7	TRBV9	16	NA	TRBD2	TGTGCCAGCAGCGTAGCCGGGGAGGGCTTCCCCTACGAGCAGTACTTC	CASSVAGEGFPYEQYF
TRBJ2-5	TRBV2	15	NA	NA	TGTGCCAGCAGTGAAGCGCGGGGAGTCCAAGAGACCCAGTACTTC	CASSEARGVQETQYF
TRBJ2-1	TRBV5-8	11	few	NA	TGTGCCAGCAGCTCTCACAATGAGCAGTTCTTC	CASSSHNEQFF
TRBJ2-3	TRBV28	12	NA	TRBD1	TGTGCCAGCAGTTTATACAGGGGTCCGCAGTATTTT	CASSLYRGPQYF
TRBJ2-1	TRBV29-1	13	NA	NA	TGCAGCGTAGTACCCCTCGAGACCAATGAGCAGTTCTTC	CSVVPLETNEQFF
TRBJ2-5	TRBV6-6	14	once	TRBD2	TGTGCCAGCAATTTTGAGGGGCGGGGGGAGACCCAGTACTTC	CASNFEGRGETQYF
TRBJ2-2	TRBV13	14	NA	NA	TGTGCCAGCAGCCCCTATATGAACACCGGGGAGCTGTTTTTT	CASSPYMNTGELFF
TRBJ2-7	TRBV6-1	13	NA	NA	TGTGCCAGCAGTGGCGGGCTTCCCTACGAGCAGTACTTC	CASSGGLPYEQYF
TRBJ2-6	TRBV6-1	14	NA	NA	TGTGCCAGCACCTCTTCCATTGGGGCCAACGTCCTGACTTTC	CASTSSIGANVLTF
TRBJ2-1	TRBV18	17	NA	TRBD2	TGTGCCAGCTCCTCACGAGGGACGGGAGGCCCTTACAATGAGCAGTTCTTC	CASSSRGTGGPYNEQFF
TRBJ1-6	TRBV18	12	NA	NA	TGTGCCAGCTCACCGGTTAATTCACCCCTCCACTTT	CASSPVNSPLHF
TRBJ2-2	TRBV21-1	15	medium-sized	NA	TGTGCCAGCAAAGGCAGGGATGGGAACACCGGGGAGCTGTTTTTT	CASKGRDGNTGELFF
TRBJ2-1	TRBV2	14	few	NA	TGTGCCAGCAAAAGGGAGGAGAACCCCGACCCCCAGTTCTTC	CASKREENPDPQFF
TRBJ2-7	TRBV4-2	17	NA	NA	TGTGCCAGCAGCCAAGCGGGTTATTTTACATCCTACTACGAGCAGTACTTC	CASSQAGYFTSYYEQYF
TRBJ1-2	TRBV9	14	NA	NA	TGTGCCAGCAGCCCTTTAAAGTTGCCCCGCGGCTACACCTTC	CASSPLKLPRGYTF
TRBJ2-7	TRBV28	14	NA	TRBD2	TGTGCCAGCAGTTTCGGGCTAGCGGGATACGAGCAGTACTTC	CASSFGLAGYEQYF
TRBJ1-1	TRBV2	14	NA	NA	TGTGCCAGCCGTAGTACGGGGCGAGGGACTGAAGCTTTCTTT	CASRSTGRGTEAFF
TRBJ2-7	TRBV5-1	13	NA	TRBD2	TGCGCCAGCAGCAGGACTAGCGCGTACGAGCAGTACTTC	CASSRTSAYEQYF
TRBJ1-5	TRBV5-3	16	NA	TRBD1	TGTGCCAGAAGCTTGGGGGCCCTTGGACAGGGTCAGCCCCAGCATTTT	CARSLGALGQGQPQHF
TRBJ1-1	TRBV6-5	15	once	TRBD1	TGTGCCAGCAGTCGAGGGACAGGCGCGAACACTGAAGCTTTCTTT	CASSRGTGANTEAFF
TRBJ2-1	TRBV2	12	NA	NA	TGTGCCAGCAGTGCCCGATTGGGTGAGCAGTTCTTC	CASSARLGEQFF
TRBJ1-3	TRBV18	16	NA	NA	TGTGCCAGCTCACCCGCAGGGGTTAGCTCTGGAAACACCATATATTTT	CASSPAGVSSGNTIYF
TRBJ1-2	TRBV2	13	NA	TRBD1	TGTGCCAGTAAGCGGGACAGTAACTATGGCTACACCTTC	CASKRDSNYGYTF
TRBJ1-6	TRBV5-1	17	NA	TRBD1	TGCGCCAGCAGCTTGCGGGACCGGGACAGGGGGCATTCACCCCTCCACTTT	CASSLRDRDRGHSPLHF
TRBJ2-1	TRBV27	16	NA	NA	TGTGCCAGCAGTTTCCGTAGCACGCCCTTCTACAATGAGCAGTTCTTC	CASSFRSTPFYNEQFF
TRBJ1-1	TRBV6-1	13	NA	NA	TGTGCCAGCAGTTTACAGGGATCCACTGAAGCTTTCTTT	CASSLQGSTEAFF
TRBJ2-4	TRBV7-3	21	NA	TRBD2	TGTGCCAGCAGCCGCAATCGCGGGAGTAGGAGCGGGGGGGAGGCCAAAAACATTCAGTACTTC	CASSRNRGSRSGGEAKNIQYF
TRBJ1-6	TRBV5-1	16	NA	TRBD1	TGCGCCAGCAGCCCGGACAGGGAGCTTTATAATTCACCCCTCCACTTT	CASSPDRELYNSPLHF
TRBJ2-3	TRBV27	16	NA	NA	TGTGCCAGCAGTTGGAGGGCGAGCGGGAGCACAGATACGCAGTATTTT	CASSWRASGSTDTQYF
TRBJ2-5	TRBV19	18	NA	NA	TGCGCCAGTAGCATCGGGTGCGGCCCCAGGGATCCCCAAGAGACCCAGTACTTC	CASSIGCGPRDPQETQYF
TRBJ1-4	TRBV5-1	14	once	TRBD1	TGCGCCAGCAGCTTGGAACAGACAGGGGCCAAACTGTTTTTT	CASSLEQTGAKLFF